This T cell receptor (beta chain) was sequenced during a study of blood T cell repertoires in COVID-19. As for the study in general: From the United States, Italy and Spain came samples of acute and convalescent COVID-19. T cells, B-cell-depleted T cells, or PBMCs provided the cDNA or gDNA that served as material.

The CDR3 totals 11 residues. V shed 6 bases and J shed 6 bases, with 8 bases lying between them. Germline V gives CDR1 MNHEY, CDR2 SMNVEV (reference sequence). In the authors' workflow: Researchers report that nucleated cell counts were estimated from reference gene primer amplification. Here immunoSEQ multiplex PCR was the method, and the copy in TCRdb shows in-frame clones only, minus some. V and J calls and clone size are as listed in that table; D and trimming were resolved from the DNA. The sample has about 150,000 clones, around nine tenths seen once. The specimen was peripheral blood. The source of this sequence is a man aged 50 to 59 who had recovered from COVID-19. The genes are TRBV27 and TRBJ1-2; D remains ambiguous. The CDR3 here is CASSEVHGYTF. In DNA form, the CDR3 reads TGTGCCAGCAGCGAGGTGCATGGCTACACCTTC.